The next 18 T cell receptor beta chains were all read from a single sample in a study of cytomegalovirus exposure and HLA in healthy donors. Amplification used 60 Vbeta primers and 13 Jbeta primers. Produced via immunoSEQ multiplex PCR; TCRdb's table is partial and in-frame only. The repertoire includes about 180,000 clones, over 70% of them detected once, and 0.5% sits in the top ten. Sequenced: PBMCs. The receptors here all came from a woman aged 45-65 years in good health and CMV-seronegative.

In DNA, the CDR3 is TGTGCCAGCACCCAGGACAGGGGGATCTATGGCTACACCTTC. It specifies CASTQDRGIYGYTF. The genes are TRBV2 and TRBJ1-2; 10 bases line up with TRBD1. Germline V gene data show CDR1 as SNHLY and CDR2 as FYNNEI. CDR3 length: 14 residues. Trimming cost V 7 bases and J 4 bases; bases outside gene matches: 6.

The V gene is TRBV30, the J gene TRBJ2-1; a weak D match, TRBD1 (6 bases). The ends were cut back, 5 bases at V and 6 bases at J, with 17 bases in the middle. The CDR3 loop spans 14 amino acids. CDR1 is GTSNPN, CDR2 SVGIG, per germline (reference sequence). The DNA for the CDR3 is TGTGCCTGGGAAAAACAGGGTGTTTTCAATGAGCAGTTCTTC. This translates into CAWEKQGVFNEQFF.

The chain couples TRBV7-8 to TRBJ2-6; 12 bases fit TRBD1. Germline CDR1 is SGHVS and CDR2 is FQNEAQ. The CDR3 consists of 18 residues. Germline trimming cut 4 bases from V and 3 bases from J; bases unmatched to any gene: 7. The CDR3 sequence: CASSSVGTGGGGANVLTF. DNA of the CDR3: TGTGCCAGCAGCTCCGTGGGGACAGGGGGCGGTGGGGCCAACGTCCTGACTTTC.

This clone was observed a handful of times. The rearrangement joins TRBV30 to TRBJ1-1, with D unresolved. This CDR3 contains 12 residues. Germline values: CDR1 GTSNPN, CDR2 SVGIG (reference sequence). The V end was cut by 2 bases, the J end by 4 bases, with 8 bases between. CDR3: CAWSLTGTEAFF. The CDR3 DNA reads as TGTGCCTGGAGTCTGACGGGCACTGAAGCTTTCTTT.

This clone was detected only once. The chain couples TRBV27 to TRBJ2-5; the D gene is possibly TRBD2 (6 bases). Germline CDR1 reads MNHEY; CDR2 reads SMNVEV (reference sequence). The CDR3 covers 14 residues. V dropped 5 bases and J dropped 3 bases, with 13 bases sitting between them. The CDR3 nucleotides read TGTGCCAGCAGTCTCCGGGACTCCAAAGAGACCCAGTACTTC. It specifies CASSLRDSKETQYF.

This clone was counted once. This rearrangement joins TRBV7-9 to TRBJ1-5; 12 bases map to TRBD1. The CDR3 length is 16 residues. Losses at the gene ends were 5 bases for V and 5 bases for J; bases not matched to a gene: 7. From germline, CDR1 is SEHNR and CDR2 FQNEAQ (reference sequence). The CDR3 DNA follows: TGTGCCAGCAGCAGGGGACAGGGGGCATATTATCAGCCCCAGCATTTT. Encoded protein: CASSRGQGAYYQPQHF.

This chain links TRBV5-6 with TRBJ2-7; 15 nucleotides line up with TRBD2. The CDR3 runs 16 residues. The junction had 8 bases not matched to a gene; V was cut back by 4 bases and J by 6 bases. Germline-derived CDR1 and CDR2 are SGHDT and YYEEEE. The CDR3 bases are TGTGCCAGCAGCCGGGGACTAGCGGGGGGACAGGGCGAGCAGTACTTC. This translates into CASSRGLAGGQGEQYF.

J is TRBJ2-3 and V is TRBV13, with D tentatively TRBD2 (5 bases). Trimming took off 8 bases at V and 0 bases at J, with 18 bases between the two ends. The CDR3 has 16 amino acids. CDR1 is PRHDT, CDR2 FYEKMQ, per germline (reference sequence). This CDR3 is CASADRASSSTDTQYF. CDR3 nucleotide sequence: TGTGCCAGCGCCGATCGGGCTAGCTCCAGCACAGATACGCAGTATTTT. The whole variable domain, remainder taken from reference TRBV13 and TRBJ2-3, is AAGVIQSPRHLIKEKRETATLKCYPIPRHDTVYWYQQGPGQDPQFLISFYEKMQSDKGSIPDRFSAQQFSDYHSELNMSSLELGDSALYFCASADRASSSTDTQYFGPGTRLTVL.

As DNA, the CDR3 is TGTGCCAGCAGTTTTCCGCGTGGCTACACCTTC. The encoded protein is CASSFPRGYTF. The V call is TRBV28, the J call TRBJ1-2; unclear D gene. Germline V CDR1 and CDR2: MDHEN, SYDVKM. Trimming took 3 bases from V and 7 from J, leaving 6 bases between them. This CDR3 has 11 residues.

The CDR3 DNA follows: TGTGCCAGCAGCAAAGGCAAGGGACAGGAAGAGACCCAGTACTTC. Translated, it gives CASSKGKGQEETQYF. The V gene is TRBV21-1, the J gene TRBJ2-5; TRBD1 is the table's D call and was not checked against the DNA. TRBV21-1 is a listed pseudogene. The CDR3 has 15 residues.

V is TRBV18 and J is TRBJ2-1; perhaps TRBD2 as D (6 bases). The V gene lost 2 bases and the J gene lost 6 bases, with 8 bases spanning the gap. The CDR3 runs to 13 residues. Germline loops: CDR1 KGHSH, CDR2 LQKENI. CDR3 sequence: CASSPTSRNEQFF. CDR3 bases: TGTGCCAGCTCACCAACTAGCCGCAATGAGCAGTTCTTC.

The chain carries TRBV10-3 and TRBJ2-2, with D uncertain. V lost 2 bases, J lost 5 bases, and 9 bases lay in between. Germline loops: CDR1 ENHRY, CDR2 SYGVKD. The CDR3 totals 14 residues. CDR3 DNA: TGTGCCATCAGTGAGCCCCTTGTGACCGGGGAGCTGTTTTTT. Encoded protein: CAISEPLVTGELFF.

The rearrangement uses TRBV7-6 and TRBJ2-1; D is perhaps TRBD1 (6 bases). Trimming cost V 4 bases and J 6 bases, with 10 bases left between them. Germline V gives CDR1 SGHVS, CDR2 FNYEAQ. The CDR3 extends over 13 amino acids. CDR3 nucleotides: TGTGCCAGCAGCTCGGACAGACCCAATGAGCAGTTCTTC. Amino acid sequence: CASSSDRPNEQFF.

The V call is TRBV7-3, the J call TRBJ2-1; 12 positions agree with TRBD2. V trimming: 5 bases; J trimming: 7 bases; junction bases outside the gene matches: 6. Germline values: CDR1 SGHTA, CDR2 FQGTGA. CDR3 length: 15 amino acids. CDR3 sequence (DNA): TGTGCCAGCAGCCAAACCGGGACTAGCGGGAATGAGCAGTTCTTC. Translation gives CASSQTGTSGNEQFF.

The rearrangement links TRBV28 to TRBJ1-2, with D possibly matching TRBD1 (5 bases). Germline V gives CDR1 MDHEN, CDR2 SYDVKM. Trimming removed 6 bases at V and 2 bases at J, with 13 bases between. This CDR3 spans 14 amino acids. CDR3 loop: CASSLGGGNYGYTF. In DNA, the CDR3 is TGTGCCAGCAGCCTCGGGGGGGGGAACTATGGCTACACCTTC.

The chain has TRBV7-3 and TRBJ2-5; D uncertain. The DNA end is a closer match to TRBJ2-7, so the J assignment may be wrong. This CDR3 has 10 amino acids. CDR1 is SGHTA and CDR2 is FQGTGA in the germline V gene. The CDR3 DNA reads as TGTGCCAGCGGGGACTACGAGCAGTACTTC. It encodes CASGDYEQYF.

With regard to this clone: Other nucleotide sequences in the sample specify the same CDR3. The V call is TRBV9, the J call TRBJ2-1, with 7 bases lining up with TRBD2. After removal of 0 bases from V and 4 bases from J, the junction contained 4 bases not matched to a gene. CDR1 SGDLS and CDR2 YYNGEE come from the germline V gene. This CDR3 contains 15 residues. The CDR3: CASSVVAGDYNEQFF. The DNA for the CDR3 is TGTGCCAGCAGCGTAGTCGCGGGAGATTACAATGAGCAGTTCTTC.

A single count supports this clone. This rearrangement joins TRBV10-1 to TRBJ2-3; 7 positions agree with TRBD1. The CDR3 loop spans 15 amino acids. V shed 8 bases, J shed 1 base, and the junction held 9 bases outside the gene matches. CDR1 and CDR2 from the germline V gene are WNHNN and SYGVQD (reference sequence). CDR3 nucleotide sequence: TGCGCCAGCGGTGCAGGGACAGCCGGCACAGATACGCAGTATTTT. Translating gives CASGAGTAGTDTQYF.